Presented here are 16 T cell receptor beta chains from one specimen sequenced in a study of CD8+ T cells in alopecia areata. In each case, RNA was isolated and then reverse transcribed into cDNA as the sequencing template. Profiled with immunoSEQ multiplex PCR; TCRdb holds only in-frame clones, not every one. Counted here are hundreds of thousands of clones, 67% occurring once; the ten biggest clones make up more than 0.95%. Sequences were derived from CD4+ T cells sorted from blood, sampled at week 0. The source of these receptors is a human donor with alopecia areata.

The chain uses TRBV7-2 and TRBJ2-5; a possible D gene is TRBD2 (7 bases). The CDR3 is made up of 15 amino acids. Germline values: CDR1 SGHTA, CDR2 FQGNSA. Trimming removed 7 bases at V and 3 bases at J, with 18 bases between. CDR3 region: CASTRGARGEETQYF. The CDR3 nucleotides are TGTGCCAGCACCCGGGGGGCGAGGGGCGAAGAGACCCAGTACTTC. Complete variable domain (other parts from reference TRBV7-2 and TRBJ2-5): GAGVSQSPSNKVTEKGKDVELRCDPISGHTALYWYRQSLGQGLEFLIYFQGNSAPDKSGLPSDRFSAERTGGSVSTLTIQRTQQEDSAVYLCASTRGARGEETQYFGPGTRLLVL.

The chain has TRBV2 and TRBJ2-3, with D possibly being TRBD1 (5 bases). Per the germline V gene, CDR1 is SNHLY and CDR2 is FYNNEI. V was clipped by 8 bases and J by 2 bases, with 8 bases between them. The CDR3 has 12 residues. The DNA of the CDR3 is TGTGCCAGCCCAGGGCCCACAGATACGCAGTATTTT. Protein product: CASPGPTDTQYF.

The V and J genes are TRBV30 and TRBJ1-1; D remains unclear. CDR1 and CDR2 (germline): GTSNPN, SVGIG (reference sequence). The V gene lost 1 base and the J gene lost 4 bases, with 10 bases spanning the gap. The length of the CDR3 is 13 residues. The DNA of the CDR3 is TGTGCCTGGAGTGCGCCCCGGAGCACTGAAGCTTTCTTT. The encoded protein is CAWSAPRSTEAFF.

Comments on this clone: One end of the junction varies from germline; a read error may be responsible. CDR3 bases: TGTGCCTGGAGTGTAGGGACAGGGGGCAACCAGCCCCAGCATTTT. Translating gives CAWSVGTGGNQPQHF. J is TRBJ1-5 and V is TRBV30; 12 bases match TRBD1. The CDR3 sequence is 15 residues long. The germline V gene has CDR1 GTSNPN and CDR2 SVGIG (reference sequence).

This clone occurred once. This sequence joins TRBV30 and TRBJ2-3, with D possibly being TRBD2 (5 bases). Per the germline V gene, CDR1 is GTSNPN and CDR2 is SVGIG (reference sequence). This CDR3 is 14 amino acids long. V lost 2 bases to trimming and J lost 2 bases, with 11 bases between them. CDR3 in amino acids: CAWSTGVTTDTQYF. The CDR3 coding sequence is TGTGCCTGGAGTACCGGGGTTACCACAGATACGCAGTATTTT.

This clone was counted between two and nine times. This sample also contains other DNA sequences that code for the same CDR3. This chain connects TRBV29-1 to TRBJ1-5; D remains unclear. V was shortened by 4 bases and J by 1 base, with 5 bases between the two germline ends. CDR3 length equals 12 residues. The germline CDR1 and CDR2 sequences are SQVTM and ANQGSEA. CDR3 sequence reads: CSVGGSNQPQHF. The CDR3 nucleotides are TGCAGCGTTGGTGGGAGCAATCAGCCCCAGCATTTT.

The chain couples TRBV7-6 to TRBJ2-5; D unresolved. The CDR3 runs to 14 residues. Deletions cut 2 bases from V and 2 bases from J, with 9 bases between. Germline-derived CDR1 and CDR2 are SGHVS and FNYEAQ. CDR3 amino acids: CASSLTTVQETQYF. The CDR3 DNA is TGTGCCAGCAGCTTAACAACAGTTCAAGAGACCCAGTACTTC.

J is TRBJ2-7 and V is TRBV10-3; no clear D. Germline V gives CDR1 ENHRY, CDR2 SYGVKD. There are 16 residues in the CDR3. The ends were cut back, 3 bases at V and 1 base at J, with 16 bases in the middle. As DNA, the CDR3 is TGTGCCATCAGTGATCTTGGGCATCGGAGTTCCTACGAGCAGTACTTC. Its translation is CAISDLGHRSSYEQYF.

This chain connects TRBV30 to TRBJ1-1, with D tentatively TRBD1 (5 bases). CDR3 size: 14 residues. V was cut by 5 bases and J by 1 base, with 14 bases left in between. CDR1 is GTSNPN, CDR2 SVGIG, per germline (reference sequence). This CDR3 is CAWETGTGNTEAFF. The CDR3 nucleotides read TGTGCCTGGGAAACCGGGACGGGGAACACTGAAGCTTTCTTT.

The chain is built from TRBV30 and TRBJ1-1, with 9 bases fitting TRBD1. The V gene end was trimmed by 5 bases and the J gene end by 11 bases; junction bases not matched to a gene: 12. Germline V lookup: CDR1 GTSNPN, CDR2 SVGIG (reference sequence). The CDR3 sequence is 13 residues long. The CDR3 is CAWAGTGKSAAFF. The CDR3 DNA reads as TGTGCCTGGGCCGGGACAGGGAAATCTGCGGCTTTCTTT.

The chain carries TRBV19 and TRBJ2-7; 10 bases align to TRBD2. Germline trimming cut 4 bases from V and 6 bases from J; bases unmatched to any gene: 9. Germline lookup yields CDR1 LNHDA and CDR2 SQIVND (reference sequence). The length of the CDR3 is 15 residues. Here the CDR3 DNA reads TGTGCCAGTAGTACCCTTGCTAGCGGGGGCGGCGAGCAGTACTTC. Protein: CASSTLASGGGEQYF.

This clone was seen only a few times. CDR3 region: CASSLRGGTDTQYF. The CDR3 coding sequence is TGTGCCAGCAGCTTAAGGGGGGGCACAGATACGCAGTATTTT. The genes are TRBV7-2 and TRBJ2-3; D is tentatively TRBD1 or TRBD2 (6 bases each). The ends were cut back, 2 bases at V and 1 base at J, with 7 bases in the middle. The CDR3 consists of 14 residues. Germline-derived CDR1 and CDR2 are SGHTA and FQGNSA. Variable domain in full (rest from reference TRBV7-2 and TRBJ2-3): GAGVSQSPSNKVTEKGKDVELRCDPISGHTALYWYRQSLGQGLEFLIYFQGNSAPDKSGLPSDRFSAERTGGSVSTLTIQRTQQEDSAVYLCASSLRGGTDTQYFGPGTRLTVL.

The chain links TRBV30 to TRBJ2-5; 7 nucleotides align to TRBD1. V trimming: 2 bases; J trimming: 5 bases; junction bases outside the gene matches: 5. This CDR3 comprises 13 residues. Per the germline V gene, CDR1 is GTSNPN and CDR2 is SVGIG (reference sequence). Here the CDR3 reads CAWSKGGGETQYF. The DNA for the CDR3 is TGTGCCTGGAGTAAAGGGGGCGGGGAGACCCAGTACTTC.

This chain joins TRBV12-5 and TRBJ2-7, with a weak D call TRBD2 (5 bases). The CDR3 loop spans 15 amino acids. Deletions cut 4 bases from V and 2 bases from J, with 15 bases between. Germline values: CDR1 LGHNT, CDR2 FRNRAP. This CDR3 is CASGSREGRPYEQYF. The CDR3 nucleotides read TGTGCTAGTGGTTCTCGAGAGGGTCGCCCCTACGAGCAGTACTTC.

The chain uses TRBV4-2 and TRBJ1-6; D is unclear. Germline CDR1 LGHNA, CDR2 YNFKEQ. V lost 0 bases and J lost 10, with 7 bases in between. The CDR3 contains 13 residues. This CDR3 reads CASSQDAWSPLHF. DNA for the CDR3: TGTGCCAGCAGCCAAGACGCTTGGTCACCCCTCCACTTT.

The rearrangement joins TRBV7-2 to TRBJ2-5, with 9 bases lining up with TRBD2. This CDR3 region has 14 residues. Germline V gives CDR1 SGHTA, CDR2 FQGNSA. Germline trimming cut 4 bases from V and 5 bases from J; bases unmatched to any gene: 5. CDR3 sequence: CASSSSGGKETQYF. The CDR3 DNA reads TGTGCCAGCAGCTCGAGCGGGGGGAAGGAGACCCAGTACTTC.